This paragraph reports one TCR beta chain. This table comes from immunoSEQ multiplex PCR, and its TCRdb copy is limited to in-frame clones, with some not included. This sample yields fewer than 130,000 clones, of which over 60% are seen a single time; less than 4% belongs to the top ten. This CDR3 is built from 15 residues. Germline assignment: CDR1 DFQATT and CDR2 SNEGSKA (reference sequence). Trimming cost V 3 bases and J 9 bases; bases outside gene matches: 13. This specimen belongs to a study of blood T cell repertoires in COVID-19. This receptor was obtained from a woman aged 80 or over with acute or convalescent COVID-19. The sequenced sample was peripheral blood. V and J are TRBV20-1 and TRBJ2-1; TRBD2 agrees at 8 bases. The DNA for the CDR3 is TGCAGTGCTAGTCGACTAGCGAGAGGGGGTGGTGAGCAGTTCTTC. This encodes CSASRLARGGGEQFF.